Sequencing of this T cell receptor (beta chain) was carried out in a study of CD8 T cells in ankylosing spondylitis. Study results and caveats: Clones tied to disease were said to be significantly enriched in matched ankylosing spondylitis synovial fluid. Prior literature has documented some motif variants in synovial fluid and blood from reactive arthritis.

About this clonotype itself: What it recognizes is unknown.

Molecular-barcoded quantitative 5'-RACE produced these TCR beta libraries. TCRdb re-analysed the 5' RACE reads in MiXCR, keeping a single row per CDR3 protein. The sample lists under 450,000 distinct CDR3 sequences, more than 20% occurring once. CDR1 and CDR2 (germline): DFQATT, SNEGSKA (reference sequence). Between the trimmed V and J ends, which lost 1 base and 8 bases, there was a span of 14 bases. The length of the CDR3 is 13 residues. The sequence was collected from a male donor with ankylosing spondylitis or in good health (not recorded which). The sample was blood, either unsorted or a sorted T cell fraction (not recorded which). The genes are TRBV20-1 and TRBJ1-2; D call uncertain. The CDR3 reads CSARAHFTWGYTF. In DNA, the CDR3 is TGCAGTGCTAGAGCCCATTTCACTTGGGGCTACACCTTC.